Presented here are 5 T cell receptor beta chains from one specimen sequenced in a study of metastatic and nonmetastatic thyroid tumors. TCRdb re-called the PCR reads through MiXCR. The sample yields 60,000 to 75,000 clones, about 4% seen once. Patients were all untreated before their thyroid surgery. The specimen sequenced was blood. These receptors came from a female donor with papillary thyroid cancer or a benign thyroid nodule (not recorded which). Some clones in this sample may be carry-over from other donors' samples.

This clone has at least ten counts. The V and J genes are TRBV6-1 and TRBJ2-1, with D uncertain. Germline V gives CDR1 MNHNS, CDR2 SASEGT. Trimming removed 6 bases from V and 6 bases from J, with 9 bases in between. CDR3 length: 12 amino acids. This CDR3 reads CASRDLTNEQFF. Written as DNA, the CDR3 is TGTGCCAGCAGAGACCTAACCAATGAGCAGTTCTTC.

This clone was found many times. The rearrangement links TRBV6-1 to TRBJ1-2, with D unresolved. Trimming stripped 2 bases from V and 2 bases from J, with 12 bases between. Per germline, CDR1 MNHNS and CDR2 SASEGT. CDR3 length equals 15 residues. DNA of the CDR3: TGTGCCAGCAGTGAAACTTGGACCTTAAACTATGGCTACACCTTC. Its translation is CASSETWTLNYGYTF.

In this sample, this clone turned up many times. The chain recombines TRBV20-1 with TRBJ2-3; 8 positions agree with TRBD2. CDR3 size: 15 residues. J gave up 3 bases and V 2 bases, and 7 bases lay outside the gene matches. Germline V CDR1 and CDR2: DFQATT, SNEGSKA (reference sequence). Here the CDR3 DNA reads TGCAGTGCTAGACCGCGCATAGCGGGGACAGATACGCAGTATTTT. As protein: CSARPRIAGTDTQYF.

In the case of this clone: A clone one base away is much larger, so this may be a read error. V usage is TRBV30 and J usage is TRBJ1-1; D is perhaps TRBD1 (5 bases). The germline V gene has CDR1 GTSNPN and CDR2 SVGIG (reference sequence). CDR3 length: 12 amino acids. The CDR3 nucleotides read TGTACCTGGGGGTTTGGTAACACTGAAGCTTTCTTT. Its protein product is CTWGFGNTEAFF. Filled out from reference TRBV30 and TRBJ1-1, the complete variable domain reads SQTIHQWPATLVQPVGSPLSLECTVEGTSNPNLYWYRQAAGRGLQLLFYSVGIGQISSEVPQNLSASRPQDRQFILSSKKLLLSDSGFYLCTWGFGNTEAFFGQGTRLTVV.

In this sample, this clone turned up many times. The CDR3 carries no conserved terminal phenylalanine or tryptophan, so it likely arises from a read error. No DNA is shown, since the ends of the CDR3 on it are uncertain; the CDR3 is the one TCRdb lists. J is TRBJ1-1 and V is TRBV28; TRBD1, the table's D call, was not compared with the DNA. The germline gives CDR1 MDHEN, CDR2 SYDVKM. The CDR3 numbers 13 amino acids, ends counted. This chain's CDR3 is CASSLRARGPLGV.